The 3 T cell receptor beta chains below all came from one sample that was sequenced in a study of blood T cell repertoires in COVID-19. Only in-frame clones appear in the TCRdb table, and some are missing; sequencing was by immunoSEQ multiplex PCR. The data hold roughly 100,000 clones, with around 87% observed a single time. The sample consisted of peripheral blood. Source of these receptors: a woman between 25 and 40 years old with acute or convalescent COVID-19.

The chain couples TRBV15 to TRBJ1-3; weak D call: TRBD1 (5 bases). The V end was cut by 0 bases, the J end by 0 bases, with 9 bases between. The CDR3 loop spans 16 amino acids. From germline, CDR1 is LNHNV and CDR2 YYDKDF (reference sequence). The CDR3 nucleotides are TGTGCCACCAGCAGAGATGGGGGGAGCTCTGGAAACACCATATATTTT. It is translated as CATSRDGGSSGNTIYF.

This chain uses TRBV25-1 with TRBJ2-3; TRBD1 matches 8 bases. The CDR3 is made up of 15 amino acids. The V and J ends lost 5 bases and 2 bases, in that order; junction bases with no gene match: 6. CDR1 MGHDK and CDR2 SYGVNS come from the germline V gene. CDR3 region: CASSRQGMNTDTQYF. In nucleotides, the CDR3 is TGTGCCAGCAGTCGACAGGGGATGAACACAGATACGCAGTATTTT.

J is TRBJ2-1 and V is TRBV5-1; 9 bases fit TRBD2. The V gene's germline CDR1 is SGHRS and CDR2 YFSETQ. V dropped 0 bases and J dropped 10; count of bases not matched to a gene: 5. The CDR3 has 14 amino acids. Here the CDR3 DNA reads TGCGCCAGCAGCTTGGGGACTAGCGCCAGGGAGCAGTTCTTC. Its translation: CASSLGTSAREQFF.